A selection of T cell receptor beta chains follows, all from one sample in a study of blood T cell repertoires in COVID-19. This table comes from immunoSEQ multiplex PCR, and its TCRdb copy is limited to in-frame clones, with some not included. The sample gives some 13,000 clones, 75% to 90% of which show up once; just over 50% is in the top ten. The sample was peripheral blood. These receptors all stem from a man older than 75 with acute or convalescent COVID-19. Both conserved end residues are part of each CDR3. The D gene is left open where the match is weak. The size field is filled for only some rows; it gives once, few, many or a size class.

CDR3 DNA	CDR3 protein	J gene	D gene	V gene	clone size
TGTGCCAGCAGCGCGGGGGACAGGGCGGCAGATACGCAGTATTTT	CASSAGDRAADTQYF	TRBJ2-3	TRBD1	TRBV9	-
TGTGCCAGCAGTTTATCACCCCTTAGGGGGCGGGGGGGCACTGAAGCTTTCTTT	CASSLSPLRGRGGTEAFF	TRBJ1-1	TRBD1	TRBV27	-
TGTGCCAGTAGTAGCTGGAGTGCGGAAAAATACGAGCAGTACTTC	CASSSWSAEKYEQYF	TRBJ2-7	-	TRBV19	-
TGTGCCAGCAGTTACTCGGGCGACAGGGCTCGAGAGCAGTACTTC	CASSYSGDRAREQYF	TRBJ2-7	TRBD1	TRBV6-5	-
TGTGCCAGCTTAAGTACAGGGGTGAACACTGAAGCTTTCTTT	CASLSTGVNTEAFF	TRBJ1-1	TRBD1	TRBV6-5	-
TGTGCCAGCAGCAGGGGTTCAAATCAGCCCCAGCATTTT	CASSRGSNQPQHF	TRBJ1-5	-	TRBV12-3/TRBV12-4	few
TGTGCCAGCAGCCAAGGTGAAGCGGGAGGTGAAAAACTGTTTTTT	CASSQGEAGGEKLFF	TRBJ1-4	-	TRBV14	few
TGTGCCAGCAGCTTACCGGGAAGTTACGGCGGGGAGCTGTTTTTT	CASSLPGSYGGELFF	TRBJ2-2	-	TRBV7-6	-
TGCAGCCCCCAGTTAAGGGTGGGGCACACCATATATTTT	CSPQLRVGHTIYF	TRBJ1-3	-	TRBV29-1	-
TGTGCCAGCTCACCGATCAACAGACAGACCGGGGAGCTGTTTTTT	CASSPINRQTGELFF	TRBJ2-2	-	TRBV18	once
TGTGCCAGCAGCTTAGTTCTGGGTAGAGGAGAAAAACTGTTTTTT	CASSLVLGRGEKLFF	TRBJ1-4	-	TRBV11-2	-
TGTGCCAGCAGTGAGACTAGCGGGAGCGGAAATACGCAGTATTTT	CASSETSGSGNTQYF	TRBJ2-3	TRBD2	TRBV9	-
TGTGCCAGCAGTGGCGGGGACTCTAGGAATCAGCCCCAGCATTTT	CASSGGDSRNQPQHF	TRBJ1-5	-	TRBV2	-
TGCGCCAGCAGCCAAGAAGACAGGGGGCGTGAAAAACTGTTTTTT	CASSQEDRGREKLFF	TRBJ1-4	TRBD1	TRBV4-1	-
TGTGCCAGCAGCGTAGCCCCCGGAGCGGCAGATACGCAGTATTTT	CASSVAPGAADTQYF	TRBJ2-3	-	TRBV9	-
TGTGCCAGCAGCCCTCAGGGAGCGGGGGGATACAATGAGCAGTTCTTC	CASSPQGAGGYNEQFF	TRBJ2-1	TRBD2	TRBV11-1	-
TGCGCCAGCAGCCCGGGGACAGGGACTAGAGATACGCAGTATTTT	CASSPGTGTRDTQYF	TRBJ2-3	-	TRBV5-1	-
TGCGCCAGCAGCTTGACGGCGGGGGACACTGAAGCTTTCTTT	CASSLTAGDTEAFF	TRBJ1-1	-	TRBV5-1	few
TGTGCCAGCAGTGACGGGGGACAGGGGCTCGTCGTTCCCCACTTT	CASSDGGQGLVVPHF	TRBJ1-6	TRBD1	TRBV6-1	-
TGTGCCAGCAAGACACAGGGTTCTGGGGCCAACGTCCTGACTTTC	CASKTQGSGANVLTF	TRBJ2-6	-	TRBV6-5	few
TGCGCCAGCAGGGGGGGACAGCTGAACACCGGGGAGCTGTTTTTT	CASRGGQLNTGELFF	TRBJ2-2	-	TRBV5-1	-
TGTGCCAGCAGCCCGAAGCGGACAGCCGGGACTAGCGGGAGTACCTACGAGCAGTACTTC	CASSPKRTAGTSGSTYEQYF	TRBJ2-7	TRBD2	TRBV7-8	-
TGTGCCAGCAGCTTAGGGGCAAACCCAAAAAACATTCAGTACTTC	CASSLGANPKNIQYF	TRBJ2-4	-	TRBV7-2	few
TGCGCCAGCAGCTTGCAGGGGTCAGCCCAAGAGACCCAGTACTTC	CASSLQGSAQETQYF	TRBJ2-5	-	TRBV5-1	-